These T cell receptor beta chains were read from a single sample in a study of shared clonotypes between healthy human individuals. The table came from immunoSEQ multiplex PCR; TCRdb's copy has only in-frame clones and leaves some out. In the table there are roughly 1.5 million clones, 98% of which are singletons. The sequencing sample was made of naive CD4+ T cells sorted from blood. The source of these receptors is a man younger than 45 in good health. Both conserved end residues are part of each CDR3. D genes are given only for firm matches. Not all rows give a size; the values are once, few, many and, for expanded clones, a class.

clone_size	v_call	j_call	d_call	cdr3_aa	cdr3_nt
NA	TRBV9	TRBJ2-2	NA	CASSVVGINTGELFF	TGTGCCAGCAGCGTAGTGGGGATAAACACCGGGGAGCTGTTTTTT
NA	TRBV16	TRBJ2-2	NA	CASSQSGDRPGELFF	TGTGCCAGCAGCCAATCAGGAGACAGGCCCGGGGAGCTGTTTTTT
NA	TRBV20-1	TRBJ2-7	NA	CSARIGSEQYF	TGTAGTGCTAGAATTGGCTCCGAGCAGTACTTC
once	TRBV5-4	TRBJ1-3	NA	CASSRSSGNTIYF	TGTGCCAGCAGTAGAAGCTCTGGAAACACCATATATTTT
NA	TRBV10-3	TRBJ2-1	NA	CAISTWNEQFF	TGTGCCATCAGTACGTGGAATGAGCAGTTCTTC
once	TRBV11-2	TRBJ2-3	NA	CASSPSFYDTQYF	TGTGCCAGCAGCCCATCCTTTTATGATACGCAGTATTTT
NA	TRBV15	TRBJ2-2	NA	CATSRERGGELFF	TGTGCCACCAGCAGAGAAAGGGGCGGGGAGCTGTTTTTT
once	TRBV2	TRBJ2-5	NA	CASIPLAQETQYF	TGTGCCAGCATCCCCCTGGCCCAAGAGACCCAGTACTTC
NA	TRBV27	TRBJ2-1	NA	CASSLLGRYNEQFF	TGTGCCAGCAGTTTATTAGGGCGCTACAATGAGCAGTTCTTC
NA	TRBV7-6	TRBJ2-3	NA	CASSLGTASVGTDTQYF	TGTGCCAGCAGCTTAGGGACAGCGTCTGTTGGCACAGATACGCAGTATTTT
NA	TRBV6-5	TRBJ1-1	TRBD1	CASSYSPRQGGEAFF	TGTGCCAGCAGTTACTCCCCGAGACAGGGAGGTGAAGCTTTCTTT
NA	TRBV5-1	TRBJ2-5	NA	CASRGNQETQYF	TGCGCCAGCAGAGGGAACCAAGAGACCCAGTACTTC
NA	TRBV5-4	TRBJ2-1	TRBD2	CASSLGLAGASYNEQFF	TGTGCCAGCAGCTTAGGACTAGCGGGAGCCTCCTACAATGAGCAGTTCTTC
once	TRBV29-1	TRBJ2-5	NA	CSFPGRETQYF	TGCAGCTTTCCAGGGAGGGAGACCCAGTACTTC
once	TRBV6-5	TRBJ2-1	NA	CASSRRPTRNNEQFF	TGTGCCAGCAGTCGGAGACCTACTAGAAACAATGAGCAGTTCTTC